This T cell receptor beta chain was recorded in a study of blood T cell repertoires in COVID-19. The overall study: The analysed material was cDNA or gDNA that came from T cells, B-cell-depleted T cells, or PBMCs.

The age range of participants was about 18 to 90 years, with residence in under 30 US areas. Assignment of participants to cohorts was predicated upon participant-reported clinical history. Original handling: Counts of nucleated cells, estimated from reference gene primer amplification, were obtained. Profiled with immunoSEQ multiplex PCR; TCRdb holds only in-frame clones, not every one. V and J calls and clone size are those listed in that table; D and trimming were worked out from the DNA. The sample lists fewer than 250,000 clones, roughly 85% seen once, with approximately 9% in the top ten. This CDR3 is 15 amino acids long. Germline values: CDR1 PRHDT, CDR2 FYEKMQ (reference sequence). The V and J ends lost 3 bases and 11 bases respectively, with 17 bases between them.

The source of this sequence is a woman in her forties or fifties with acute COVID-19. V usage is TRBV13 and J usage is TRBJ1-6, with a tentative D call TRBD1 (5 bases). The sequencing input was PBMCs or T cells enriched from blood (not recorded which). The CDR3 DNA is TGTGCCAGCAGCTTGGGGCAGGGAAGGCGTCCACCCCTCCACTTT. This translates into CASSLGQGRRPPLHF.